Below are 2 T cell receptor beta chains sequenced from a single sample in a study of regulatory T cells in long-lasting Graves disease. The time point here: persistent/refractory GD, antithyroid drugs over 5 years with positive TRAb. The TCR library was made from RNA extracted from PBMCs. Construction of the TCR beta libraries employed iRepertoire HTBI primers in conjunction with Arm-PCR of CDR3 regions. TCRdb reprocessed the multiplex PCR reads with MiXCR, giving one entry per CDR3 protein. Seen here are 420,000 or so distinct CDR3 sequences, about 25% observed once, and the top ten hold roughly a quarter. The specimen comprised peripheral blood mononuclear cells (PBMCs), sampled when the disease was refractory, from a patient treated with antithyroid drugs. The source is a female donor with Graves disease.

The V and J genes are TRBV7-9 and TRBJ1-2, with 8 positions matching TRBD1. CDR1 SEHNR and CDR2 FQNEAQ come from the germline V gene (reference sequence). The CDR3 contains 17 residues. V shed 5 bases, J shed 5 bases, and the junction held 16 bases outside the gene matches. This CDR3 is CASSPASSGGGQYGYTF. The CDR3 nucleotides are TGTGCCAGCAGCCCGGCCTCGTCAGGGGGCGGTCAGTATGGCTACACCTTC.

This chain links TRBV19 with TRBJ2-4; D is undetermined. CDR3 length equals 15 residues. V was cut by 1 base and J by 0 bases, with 7 bases left in between. CDR1 and CDR2 from the germline V gene are LNHDA and SQIVND (reference sequence). This CDR3 reads CASSIGTTAKNIQYF. The CDR3 coding sequence is TGTGCCAGTAGTATAGGTACGACAGCCAAAAACATTCAGTACTTC.